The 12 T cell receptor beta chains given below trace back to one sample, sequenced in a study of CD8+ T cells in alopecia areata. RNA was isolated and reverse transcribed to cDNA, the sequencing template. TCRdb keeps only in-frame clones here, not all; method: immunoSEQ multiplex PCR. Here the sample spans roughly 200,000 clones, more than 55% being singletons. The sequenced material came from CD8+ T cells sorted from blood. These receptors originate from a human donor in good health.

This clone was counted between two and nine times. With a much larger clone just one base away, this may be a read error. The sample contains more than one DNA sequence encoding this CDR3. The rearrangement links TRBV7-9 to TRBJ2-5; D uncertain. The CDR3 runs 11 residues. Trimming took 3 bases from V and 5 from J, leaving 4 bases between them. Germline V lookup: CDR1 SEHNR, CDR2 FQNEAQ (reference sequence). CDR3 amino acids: CASSFGETQYF. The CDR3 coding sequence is TGTGCCAGCAGCTTTGGGGAGACCCAGTACTTC.

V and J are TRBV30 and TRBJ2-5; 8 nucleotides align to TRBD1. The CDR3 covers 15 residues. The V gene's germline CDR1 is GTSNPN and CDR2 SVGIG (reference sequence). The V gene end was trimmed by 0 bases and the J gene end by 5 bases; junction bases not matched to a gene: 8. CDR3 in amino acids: CAWSVAGGYGETQYF. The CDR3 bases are TGTGCCTGGAGTGTGGCAGGGGGCTATGGGGAGACCCAGTACTTC.

The CDR3 region has the DNA TGTGCCACCAGCAGGTTAGCGGGGGGGCTCTACGAGCAGTACTTC. It yields the protein CATSRLAGGLYEQYF. The rearrangement joins TRBV15 to TRBJ2-7; 11 positions agree with TRBD2. With 3 bases clipped from V and 3 bases from J, the junction kept 4 bases outside the gene matches. CDR3 length equals 15 residues. Germline loops: CDR1 LNHNV, CDR2 YYDKDF (reference sequence).

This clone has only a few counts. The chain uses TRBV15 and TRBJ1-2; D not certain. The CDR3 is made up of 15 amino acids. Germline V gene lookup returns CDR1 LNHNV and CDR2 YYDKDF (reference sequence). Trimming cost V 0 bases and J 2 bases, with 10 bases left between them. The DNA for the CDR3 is TGTGCCACCAGCAGAGATAGGCAGGAGAACTATGGCTACACCTTC. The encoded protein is CATSRDRQENYGYTF.

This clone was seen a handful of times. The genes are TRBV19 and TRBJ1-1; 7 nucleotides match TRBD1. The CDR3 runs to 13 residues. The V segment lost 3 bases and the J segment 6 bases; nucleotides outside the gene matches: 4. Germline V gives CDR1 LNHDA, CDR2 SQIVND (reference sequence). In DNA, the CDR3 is TGTGCCAGTAGTATGACAGGGCTCGCTGAAGCTTTCTTT. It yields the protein CASSMTGLAEAFF.

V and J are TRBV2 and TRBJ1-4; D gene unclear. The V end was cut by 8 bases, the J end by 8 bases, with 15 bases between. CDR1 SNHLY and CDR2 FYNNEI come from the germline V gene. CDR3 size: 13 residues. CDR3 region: CASFSPKSEKLFF. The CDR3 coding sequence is TGTGCCAGCTTCAGCCCCAAGAGCGAAAAACTGTTTTTT.

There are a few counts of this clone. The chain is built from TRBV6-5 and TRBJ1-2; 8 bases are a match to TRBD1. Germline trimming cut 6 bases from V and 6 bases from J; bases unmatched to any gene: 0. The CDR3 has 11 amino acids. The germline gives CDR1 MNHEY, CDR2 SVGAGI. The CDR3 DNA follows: TGTGCCAGCAGGACAGGGGATGGCTACACCTTC. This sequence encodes CASRTGDGYTF.

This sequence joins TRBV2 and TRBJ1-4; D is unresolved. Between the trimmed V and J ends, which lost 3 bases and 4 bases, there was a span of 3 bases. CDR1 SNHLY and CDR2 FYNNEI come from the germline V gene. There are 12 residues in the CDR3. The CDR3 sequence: CASSEHNEKLFF. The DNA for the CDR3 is TGTGCCAGCAGTGAGCATAATGAAAAACTGTTTTTT.

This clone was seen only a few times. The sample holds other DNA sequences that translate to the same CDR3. For the CDR3, the DNA is TGCAGCGCTGGGACAGTAAACACTGAAGCTTTCTTT. Its translation: CSAGTVNTEAFF. The rearrangement links TRBV29-1 to TRBJ1-1, with 7 nucleotides matching TRBD1. The ends lost 7 bases at V and 2 bases at J; junction bases unmatched: 4. CDR3 length equals 12 residues. CDR1 and CDR2 from the germline V gene are SQVTM and ANQGSEA.

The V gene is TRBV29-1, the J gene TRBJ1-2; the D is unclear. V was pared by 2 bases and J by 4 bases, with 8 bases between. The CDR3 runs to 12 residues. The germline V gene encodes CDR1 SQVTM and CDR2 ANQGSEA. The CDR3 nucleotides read TGCAGCGTTGAAATCGCCGCCTATGGCTACACCTTC. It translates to CSVEIAAYGYTF. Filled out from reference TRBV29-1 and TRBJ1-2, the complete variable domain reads SAVISQKPSRDICQRGTSLTIQCQVDSQVTMMFWYRQQPGQSLTLIATANQGSEATYESGFVIDKFPISRPNLTFSTLTVSNMSPEDSSIYLCSVEIAAYGYTFGSGTRLTVV.

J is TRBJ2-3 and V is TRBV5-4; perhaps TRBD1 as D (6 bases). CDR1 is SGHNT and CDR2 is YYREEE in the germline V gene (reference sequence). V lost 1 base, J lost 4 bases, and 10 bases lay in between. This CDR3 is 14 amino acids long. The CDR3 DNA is TGTGCCAGCAGCTTGATGACAGGCCCAGATACGCAGTATTTT. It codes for CASSLMTGPDTQYF.

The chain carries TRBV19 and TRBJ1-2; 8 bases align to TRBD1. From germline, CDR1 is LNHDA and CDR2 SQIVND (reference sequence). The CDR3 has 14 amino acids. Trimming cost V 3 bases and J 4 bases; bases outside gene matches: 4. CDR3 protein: CASSMPGTGYGYTF. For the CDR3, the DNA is TGTGCCAGTAGTATGCCCGGGACAGGCTATGGCTACACCTTC.